This entry lists 27 T cell receptor beta chains sequenced from one sample in a study of persistence of HIV-infected CD4 T cells. No antigen has been identified for these receptors. Cells were stimulated with overlapping HIV-1 Gag 15-mer peptides. Sorted nonresponding memory CD4+ T cells were CD40L-negative, CD69-negative, CD45RO-high. The immunoSEQ assay was version 4, run in survey mode. Measured with immunoSEQ multiplex PCR; TCRdb has only the in-frame clones, and not every one. Among about 40,000 clones listed, more than 75% were seen once. Sequenced here: CD4+ T cells sorted from PBMCs after roughly 17-hour stimulation, sampled from a patient who received antiretroviral therapy. The receptors were gathered from an adult man with HIV who was CMV-seropositive.

This chain connects TRBV6-5 to TRBJ1-1, with D unresolved. This CDR3 is built from 12 residues. The germline gives CDR1 MNHEY, CDR2 SVGAGI. V was pared by 4 bases and J by 5 bases, with 8 bases between. The CDR3 loop is CASSSWSTEAFF. The CDR3 DNA reads TGTGCCAGCAGTTCCTGGTCAACTGAAGCTTTCTTT.

J is TRBJ2-4 and V is TRBV3-1 (or the pseudogene TRBV3-2); the match to TRBD1 covers 8 bases. The J segment lost 12 bases and the V segment lost 1 base, leaving 5 bases of the junction unmatched. This CDR3 is built from 13 residues. Per the germline V gene, CDR1 is LGHDT and CDR2 is YNNKEL (reference sequence). The CDR3 is CASSQGQGTAQYF. CDR3 DNA sequence: TGTGCCAGCAGCCAAGGACAGGGGACGGCTCAGTACTTC.

The gene calls are TRBV2 and TRBJ1-4, with a tentative D call TRBD1 (6 bases). V shed 7 bases and J shed 1 base, with 16 bases lying between them. The CDR3 totals 16 residues. From germline, CDR1 is SNHLY and CDR2 FYNNEI. CDR3 DNA: TGTGCCAGCAACCAAAGGGGGGGGAGAACTAATGAAAAACTGTTTTTT. Translating it yields CASNQRGGRTNEKLFF.

J is TRBJ1-2 and V is TRBV2; D may be TRBD1 (5 bases). V was pared by 6 bases and J by 0 bases, with 14 bases between. CDR1 and CDR2 from the germline V gene are SNHLY and FYNNEI. The CDR3 has 15 amino acids. This CDR3 reads CASREGAGPNYGYTF. In DNA form, the CDR3 reads TGTGCCAGCAGGGAGGGCGCAGGGCCTAACTATGGCTACACCTTC.

The rearrangement uses TRBV30 and TRBJ2-5; possible D gene TRBD1, 6 bases. Trimming left V 0 bases short and J 0 bases short, with 17 bases between. This CDR3 is built from 17 residues. Germline assignment: CDR1 GTSNPN and CDR2 SVGIG (reference sequence). The CDR3 region is CAWSVDATGMYQETQYF. The CDR3 nucleotides are TGTGCCTGGAGTGTCGATGCGACAGGAATGTACCAAGAGACCCAGTACTTC.

This rearrangement joins TRBV19 to TRBJ2-2; 7 bases map to TRBD2. Germline V lookup: CDR1 LNHDA, CDR2 SQIVND (reference sequence). The CDR3 has 16 amino acids. V trimming: 2 bases; J trimming: 7 bases; junction bases outside the gene matches: 10. CDR3 sequence reads: CASSIRLRETNGELFF. The CDR3 bases are TGTGCCAGTAGTATACGATTGCGGGAGACGAACGGGGAGCTGTTTTTT.

This rearrangement joins TRBV5-6 to TRBJ2-4; TRBD1 matches at 7 bases. This CDR3 is 17 amino acids long. The germline V gene has CDR1 SGHDT and CDR2 YYEEEE. J was trimmed by 1 base and V by 4 bases; bases with no gene match: 11. The CDR3: CASSRKDRDVAKNIQYF. The CDR3 nucleotides read TGTGCCAGCAGCCGAAAAGACAGGGACGTGGCCAAAAACATTCAGTACTTC.

The chain has TRBV19 and TRBJ2-1; D gene ambiguous. Germline V gene lookup returns CDR1 LNHDA and CDR2 SQIVND (reference sequence). V lost 0 bases and J lost 11, with 14 bases in between. The CDR3 contains 14 residues. CDR3 coding DNA: TGTGCCAGTAGTATAGATCAGAATGTCGATAAGCAGTTCTTC. This codes for CASSIDQNVDKQFF.

The gene calls are TRBV12-3 or TRBV12-4 and TRBJ2-7; a possible D gene is TRBD2 (5 bases). The CDR3 runs 13 residues. V gave up 0 bases and J gave up 2 bases, with 5 bases separating them. For the CDR3, the DNA is TGTGCCAGCAGTTTAGCGGGAGCCTACGAGCAGTACTTC. It encodes CASSLAGAYEQYF.

V is TRBV5-1 and J is TRBJ1-1, with 8 nucleotides matching TRBD1. J was trimmed by 5 bases and V by 1 base; bases with no gene match: 13. The CDR3 is 17 residues long. Germline values: CDR1 SGHRS, CDR2 YFSETQ. CDR3 amino acids: CASSLTGQAIGGTEAFF. The CDR3 DNA follows: TGCGCCAGCAGCTTGACGGGACAGGCAATAGGGGGGACTGAAGCTTTCTTT.

This chain uses TRBV5-1 with TRBJ2-5, with a possible D match to TRBD2 (5 bases). The V gene's germline CDR1 is SGHRS and CDR2 YFSETQ. The V end was cut by 2 bases, the J end by 3 bases, with 8 bases between. The CDR3 sequence is 13 residues long. CDR3: CASSLRLKETQYF. The CDR3 bases are TGCGCCAGCAGCTTACGACTAAAAGAGACCCAGTACTTC.

The genes are TRBV6-5 and TRBJ2-4, with D unclear. Germline values: CDR1 MNHEY, CDR2 SVGAGI. V lost 4 bases and J lost 0, with 7 bases in between. The CDR3 spans 14 residues. CDR3 residues: CASSSGPAKNIQYF. In nucleotides, the CDR3 is TGTGCCAGCAGTTCTGGGCCAGCCAAAAACATTCAGTACTTC.

This clone ranks as medium-sized. The J gene is TRBJ1-1, the V gene TRBV4-3; D gene unclear. V gave up 0 bases and J gave up 2 bases, with 10 bases separating them. This CDR3 has 15 residues. Germline CDR1 and CDR2: LGHNA and YSLEER. CDR3 DNA: TGCGCCAGCAGCCAAGAACCTTTCTCAAACACTGAAGCTTTCTTT. Translation gives CASSQEPFSNTEAFF.

The V call is TRBV18, the J call TRBJ2-1; TRBD2 agrees at 7 bases. The CDR3 covers 16 residues. After removal of 6 bases from V and 4 bases from J, the junction contained 12 bases not matched to a gene. The germline V gene encodes CDR1 KGHSH and CDR2 LQKENI. The CDR3 here is CASSPPRLAVYNEQFF. CDR3 sequence (DNA): TGTGCCAGCTCCCCTCCCAGACTAGCAGTTTACAATGAGCAGTTCTTC.

The sample holds one count of this clone. The chain uses TRBV7-2 and TRBJ1-2; 9 nucleotides match TRBD1. In germline, CDR1 is SGHTA, CDR2 FQGNSA. The CDR3 runs to 17 residues. V trimming: 0 bases; J trimming: 4 bases; junction bases outside the gene matches: 9. The CDR3 reads CASSLASGTGHVYGYTF. CDR3 DNA sequence: TGTGCCAGCAGCTTAGCGTCGGGGACAGGGCACGTCTATGGCTACACCTTC.

This clone is deemed medium-sized. The chain couples TRBV28 to TRBJ2-5; D remains ambiguous. The V end lost 5 bases, the J end lost 4 bases, and 11 bases lay between the germline ends. CDR1 is MDHEN, CDR2 SYDVKM, per germline. There are 13 residues in the CDR3. The DNA of the CDR3 is TGTGCCAGCAGTCCCCCGGTTCGAGAGACCCAGTACTTC. As protein: CASSPPVRETQYF.

The J gene is TRBJ2-2, the V gene TRBV4-3; no reliable D call. Trimming removed 0 bases from V and 6 bases from J, with 5 bases in between. This CDR3 has 13 residues. Per germline, CDR1 LGHNA and CDR2 YSLEER. The CDR3, as DNA: TGCGCCAGCAGCCAAGATCGCTCCGGGGAGCTGTTTTTT. This codes for CASSQDRSGELFF.

The genes are TRBV5-1 and TRBJ2-2, with a weak D call TRBD2 (6 bases). Deletions cut 3 bases from V and 5 bases from J, with 11 bases between. Germline CDR1 SGHRS, CDR2 YFSETQ. This CDR3 contains 14 residues. The CDR3 is CASSSIGRTGELFF. In DNA form, the CDR3 reads TGCGCCAGCAGCTCAATAGGGAGGACCGGGGAGCTGTTTTTT.

The V call is TRBV5-1, the J call TRBJ2-7, with 7 bases lining up with TRBD1. This CDR3 spans 13 amino acids. Germline loops: CDR1 SGHRS, CDR2 YFSETQ. After removal of 1 base from V and 6 bases from J, the junction contained 4 bases not matched to a gene. CDR3 nucleotides: TGCGCCAGCAGCTTGACAGGGGAAGGCGAGCAGTACTTC. Encoded protein: CASSLTGEGEQYF.

V usage is TRBV19 and J usage is TRBJ2-4; D gene unclear. The CDR3 sequence is 13 residues long. Germline lookup yields CDR1 LNHDA and CDR2 SQIVND (reference sequence). V was cut by 9 bases and J by 0 bases, with 9 bases left in between. CDR3 DNA sequence: TGTGCCAGCCCTTTGCTAGCCAAAAACATTCAGTACTTC. Translating gives CASPLLAKNIQYF.

The chain employs TRBV18 and TRBJ1-2; 7 bases match TRBD1. The CDR3 consists of 14 residues. V was pared by 3 bases and J by 6 bases, with 7 bases of the junction left unmatched. Germline V gene sequence: CDR1 KGHSH, CDR2 LQKENI. Here the CDR3 DNA reads TGTGCCAGCTCACCCCCCGACAGGGCCGATGGCTACACCTTC. Translating gives CASSPPDRADGYTF.

This rearrangement joins TRBV4-2 to TRBJ2-7, with D perhaps TRBD1 (6 bases). The CDR3 contains 15 residues. Between the trimmed V and J ends, which lost 5 bases and 7 bases, there was a span of 21 bases. Germline V gene data show CDR1 as LGHNA and CDR2 as YNFKEQ. Written as DNA, the CDR3 is TGTGCCAGCAGCTTCTACTCCCGGGACATTGGAGAGCAGTACTTC. Amino acid sequence: CASSFYSRDIGEQYF.

The rearrangement links TRBV2 to TRBJ2-1; 7 bases line up with TRBD2. Looked up from germline, CDR1 is SNHLY and CDR2 is FYNNEI. With V trimmed by 8 bases and J by 5 bases, 6 bases remained unmatched. CDR3 length: 13 residues. The CDR3 sequence: CASAREGNNEQFF. CDR3 sequence (DNA): TGTGCCAGCGCAAGGGAGGGAAACAATGAGCAGTTCTTC.

The chain uses TRBV29-1 and TRBJ2-3; the match to TRBD2 covers 7 bases. The CDR3 consists of 12 residues. The germline V gene encodes CDR1 SQVTM and CDR2 ANQGSEA. V shed 7 bases and J 0 bases; nucleotides not matched to a gene: 1. CDR3 bases: TGCAGCGGGGGGGGAAGCACAGATACGCAGTATTTT. It encodes CSGGGSTDTQYF.

This clone was picked up a small number of times. The CDR3 reads CASSQDRGRDWVGEQFF. The DNA for the CDR3 is TGTGCCAGCAGCCAAGATCGCGGCAGGGACTGGGTGGGTGAGCAGTTCTTC. The chain is built from TRBV3-1 (or the pseudogene TRBV3-2) and TRBJ2-1, with a weak D call TRBD2 (6 bases). The V gene's germline CDR1 is LGHDT and CDR2 YNNKEL (reference sequence). The CDR3 has 17 residues. The V end was cut by 0 bases, the J end by 9 bases, with 21 bases between.

The V call is TRBV27, the J call TRBJ2-5; 11 bases match TRBD2. The V gene's germline CDR1 is MNHEY and CDR2 SMNVEV (reference sequence). With 1 base clipped from V and 1 base from J, the junction kept 11 bases outside the gene matches. There are 19 residues in the CDR3. CDR3 loop: CASSLFAPQGTSGQETQYF. DNA for the CDR3: TGTGCCAGCAGTTTATTCGCCCCCCAAGGGACTAGCGGCCAAGAGACCCAGTACTTC.

Comment on this clone: This same CDR3 is encoded by further DNA sequences in the sample. The chain employs TRBV5-8 and TRBJ1-5; D possibly corresponds to TRBD1 (6 bases). V dropped 3 bases and J dropped 2 bases, with 15 bases sitting between them. This CDR3 contains 16 residues. CDR1 is SGHTS, CDR2 YDEGEE, per germline. CDR3 protein: CASSSRGGSGNQPQHF. CDR3 coding DNA: TGTGCCAGCAGCTCGCGAGGGGGGTCAGGCAATCAGCCCCAGCATTTT.